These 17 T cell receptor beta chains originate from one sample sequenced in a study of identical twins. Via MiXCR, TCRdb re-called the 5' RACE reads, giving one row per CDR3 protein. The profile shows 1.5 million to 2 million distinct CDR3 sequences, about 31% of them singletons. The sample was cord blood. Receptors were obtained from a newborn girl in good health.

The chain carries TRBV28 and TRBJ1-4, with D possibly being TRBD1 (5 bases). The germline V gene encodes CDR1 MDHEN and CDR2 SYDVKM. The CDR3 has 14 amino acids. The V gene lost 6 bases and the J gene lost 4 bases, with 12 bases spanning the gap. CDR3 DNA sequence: TGTGCCAGCAGGGGGACGGGTCATAATGAAAAACTGTTTTTT. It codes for CASRGTGHNEKLFF.

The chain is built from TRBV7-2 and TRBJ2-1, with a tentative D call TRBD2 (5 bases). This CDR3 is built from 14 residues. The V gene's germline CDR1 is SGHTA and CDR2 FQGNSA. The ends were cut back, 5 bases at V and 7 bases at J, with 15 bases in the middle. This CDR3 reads CASSRPGRANEQFF. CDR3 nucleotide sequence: TGTGCCAGCAGCCGTCCGGGAAGGGCGAATGAGCAGTTCTTC.

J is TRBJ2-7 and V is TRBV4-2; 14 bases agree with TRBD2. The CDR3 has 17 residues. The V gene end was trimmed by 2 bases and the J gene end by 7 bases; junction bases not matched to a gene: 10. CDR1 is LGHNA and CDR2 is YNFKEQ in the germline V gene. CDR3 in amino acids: CASSQTGLAGAHNEQYF. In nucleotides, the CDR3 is TGTGCCAGCAGCCAAACGGGACTAGCGGGAGCCCACAATGAGCAGTACTTC.

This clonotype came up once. CDR3 residues: CASSLGERDYEQYF. The CDR3 region has the DNA TGTGCCAGCAGCTTAGGAGAGAGGGACTACGAGCAGTACTTC. The rearrangement links TRBV7-2 to TRBJ2-5, with D perhaps TRBD2 (5 bases). The tail of the sequence fits TRBJ2-7 better, so the J call may be wrong. The germline V gene encodes CDR1 SGHTA and CDR2 FQGNSA. The CDR3 loop spans 14 amino acids.

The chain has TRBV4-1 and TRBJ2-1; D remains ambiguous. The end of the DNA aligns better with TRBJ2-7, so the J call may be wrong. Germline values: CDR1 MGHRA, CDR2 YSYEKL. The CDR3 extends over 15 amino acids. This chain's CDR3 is CASSLRGGTYNEQYF. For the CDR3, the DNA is TGCGCCAGCAGCCTCCGTGGCGGTACCTACAATGAGCAGTACTTC.

DNA of the CDR3: TGTGCCAGCAGCAACAGACTAGCGGGAGGGTTGGAGACCCAGTACTTC. Residues: CASSNRLAGGLETQYF. The genes are TRBV7-2 and TRBJ2-4, with 14 bases matching TRBD2. Near its end, the DNA agrees better with TRBJ2-5, so the J call may be wrong. Per the germline V gene, CDR1 is SGHTA and CDR2 is FQGNSA. The CDR3 contains 16 residues.

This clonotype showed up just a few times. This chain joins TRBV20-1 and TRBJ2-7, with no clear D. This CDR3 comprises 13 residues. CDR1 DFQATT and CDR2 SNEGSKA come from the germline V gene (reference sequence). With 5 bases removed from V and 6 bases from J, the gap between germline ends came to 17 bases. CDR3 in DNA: TGCAGTGCTGGAGCGATAAGTTGGACCGAGCAGTACTTC. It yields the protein CSAGAISWTEQYF.

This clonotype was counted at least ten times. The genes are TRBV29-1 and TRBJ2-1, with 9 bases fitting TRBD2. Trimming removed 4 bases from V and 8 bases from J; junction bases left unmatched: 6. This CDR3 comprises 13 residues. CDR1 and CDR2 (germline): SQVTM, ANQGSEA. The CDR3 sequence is CSVGGRAFDEQFF. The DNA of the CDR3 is TGCAGCGTTGGCGGGAGGGCCTTCGATGAGCAGTTCTTC.

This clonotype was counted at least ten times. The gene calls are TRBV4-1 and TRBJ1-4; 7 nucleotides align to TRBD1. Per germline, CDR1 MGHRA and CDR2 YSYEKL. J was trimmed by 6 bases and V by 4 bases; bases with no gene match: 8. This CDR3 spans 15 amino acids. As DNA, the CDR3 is TGCGCCAGCAGCCGACAAGACAGGGACTATGAAAAACTGTTTTTT. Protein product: CASSRQDRDYEKLFF.

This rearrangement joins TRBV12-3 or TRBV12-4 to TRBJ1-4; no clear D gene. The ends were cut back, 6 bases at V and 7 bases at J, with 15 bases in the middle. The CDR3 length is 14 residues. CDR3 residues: CASSRAARGEKLFF. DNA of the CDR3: TGTGCCAGCAGCCGTGCGGCCCGGGGTGAAAAACTGTTTTTT.

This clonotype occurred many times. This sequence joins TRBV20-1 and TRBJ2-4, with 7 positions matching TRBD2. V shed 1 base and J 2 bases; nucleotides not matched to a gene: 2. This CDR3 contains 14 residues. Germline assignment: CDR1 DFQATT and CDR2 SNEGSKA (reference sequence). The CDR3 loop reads CSARAGGSKNIQYF. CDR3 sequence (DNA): TGCAGTGCTAGAGCGGGGGGATCCAAAAACATTCAGTACTTC.

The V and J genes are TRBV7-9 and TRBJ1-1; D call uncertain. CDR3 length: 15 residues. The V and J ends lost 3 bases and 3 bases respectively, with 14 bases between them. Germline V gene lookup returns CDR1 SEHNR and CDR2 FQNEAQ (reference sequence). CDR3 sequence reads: CASSLLSWEYTEAFF. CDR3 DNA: TGTGCCAGCAGCTTGCTCTCTTGGGAGTACACTGAAGCTTTCTTT. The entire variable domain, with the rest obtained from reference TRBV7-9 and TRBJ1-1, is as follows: DTGVSQNPRHKITKRGQNVTFRCDPISEHNRLYWYRQTLGQGPEFLTYFQNEAQLEKSRLLSDRFSAERPKGSFSTLEIQRTEQGDSAMYLCASSLLSWEYTEAFFGQGTRLTVV.

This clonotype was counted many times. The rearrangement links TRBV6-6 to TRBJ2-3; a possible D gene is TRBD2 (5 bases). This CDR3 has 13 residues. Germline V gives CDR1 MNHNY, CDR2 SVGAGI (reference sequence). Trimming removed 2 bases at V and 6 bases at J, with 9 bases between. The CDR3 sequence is CASSYTSLDTQYF. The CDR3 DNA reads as TGTGCCAGCAGTTACACTAGTCTGGATACGCAGTATTTT.

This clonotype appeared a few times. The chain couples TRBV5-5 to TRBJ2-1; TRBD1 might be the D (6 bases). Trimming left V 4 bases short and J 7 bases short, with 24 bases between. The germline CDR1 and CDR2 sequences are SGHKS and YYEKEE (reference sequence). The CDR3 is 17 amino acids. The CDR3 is CASSPLYPTGSDNEQFF. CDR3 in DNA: TGTGCCAGCAGCCCTCTCTACCCTACAGGGTCGGATAATGAGCAGTTCTTC.

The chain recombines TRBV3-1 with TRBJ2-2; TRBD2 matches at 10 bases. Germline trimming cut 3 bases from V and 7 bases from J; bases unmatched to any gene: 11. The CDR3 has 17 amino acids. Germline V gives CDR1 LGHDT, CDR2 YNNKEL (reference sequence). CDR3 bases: TGTGCCAGCAGCCAGATTCTCGCTAGCGGGGGTGGCGGGGAGCTGTTTTTT. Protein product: CASSQILASGGGGELFF.

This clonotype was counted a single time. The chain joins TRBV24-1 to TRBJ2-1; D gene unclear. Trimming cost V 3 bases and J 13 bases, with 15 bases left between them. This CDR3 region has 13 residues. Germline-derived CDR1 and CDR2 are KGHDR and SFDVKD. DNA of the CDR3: TGTGCCACCAGTGATCCAAATGCGGAGACCCAGTTCTTC. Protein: CATSDPNAETQFF.

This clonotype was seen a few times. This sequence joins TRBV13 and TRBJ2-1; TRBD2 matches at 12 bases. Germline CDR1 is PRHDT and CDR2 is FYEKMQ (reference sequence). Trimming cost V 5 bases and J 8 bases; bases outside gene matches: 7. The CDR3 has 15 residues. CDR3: CASSPSSGRADEQFF. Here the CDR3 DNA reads TGTGCCAGCAGCCCTTCTAGCGGGAGGGCCGATGAGCAGTTCTTC.